Below, 11 T cell receptor beta chains from the same sample are listed, as sequenced in a study of cytomegalovirus exposure and HLA in healthy donors. Amplification used 60 Vbeta primers and 13 Jbeta primers. Clones were sequenced by immunoSEQ multiplex PCR, and TCRdb holds only the in-frame ones, with some missing. This table has about 150,000 clones, about 79% appearing once. The sample comprised PBMCs. These receptor sequences come from a male donor in good health and CMV-seronegative.

The chain combines TRBV25-1 with TRBJ1-6; 7 bases align to TRBD1. V was pared by 5 bases and J by 8 bases, with 3 bases of the junction left unmatched. This CDR3 spans 13 amino acids. The germline V gene encodes CDR1 MGHDK and CDR2 SYGVNS. Here the CDR3 reads CASSRQGDSPLHF. The CDR3 coding sequence is TGTGCCAGCAGTCGACAGGGCGATTCACCCCTCCACTTT. Using reference TRBV25-1 and TRBJ1-6 for the parts outside the CDR3, the full variable domain is EADIYQTPRYLVIGTGKKITLECSQTMGHDKMYWYQQDPGMELHLIHYSYGVNSTEKGDLSSESTVSRIRTEHFPLTLESARPSHTSQYLCASSRQGDSPLHFGNGTRLTVT.

The CDR3 protein is CASSFNRGEAEAFF. As DNA, the CDR3 is TGTGCCAGCAGTTTCAATAGAGGGGAGGCTGAAGCTTTCTTT. V and J are TRBV27 and TRBJ1-1, with D perhaps TRBD1 (5 bases). V lost 3 bases and J 6 bases, leaving 14 bases between the germline ends. The CDR3 consists of 14 residues. Germline V gene data show CDR1 as MNHEY and CDR2 as SMNVEV (reference sequence).

This clone was counted a few times. The chain employs TRBV6-6 and TRBJ1-1; 8 bases are shared with TRBD1. In germline, CDR1 is MNHNY, CDR2 SVGAGI (reference sequence). This CDR3 has 14 residues. V gave up 6 bases and J gave up 3 bases; unmatched junction bases: 6. In nucleotides, the CDR3 is TGTGCCAGCAGCCTAGGACAGGGTTACACTGAAGCTTTCTTT. It is translated as CASSLGQGYTEAFF.

This chain connects TRBV9 to TRBJ1-2, with D possibly being TRBD1 (5 bases). Between the trimmed V and J ends, which lost 0 bases and 4 bases, there was a span of 16 bases. The CDR3 has 16 residues. The V gene's germline CDR1 is SGDLS and CDR2 YYNGEE. The CDR3 DNA follows: TGTGCCAGCAGCGTAGGGGTAGGGGTCCGCCTCTATGGCTACACCTTC. It yields the protein CASSVGVGVRLYGYTF. The variable domain in full, completed from reference TRBV9 and TRBJ1-2, reads DSGVTQTPKHLITATGQRVTLRCSPRSGDLSVYWYQQSLDQGLQFLIQYYNGEERAKGNILERFSAQQFPDLHSELNLSSLELGDSALYFCASSVGVGVRLYGYTFGSGTRLTVV.

The rearrangement uses TRBV7-9 and TRBJ1-6; TRBD1 agrees at 7 bases. CDR1 is SEHNR and CDR2 is FQNEAQ in the germline V gene (reference sequence). V dropped 3 bases and J dropped 9; count of bases not matched to a gene: 17. The CDR3 is 18 residues long. CDR3 loop: CASSFTLRQGVVISPLHF. CDR3 DNA: TGTGCCAGCAGCTTTACACTTCGCCAGGGGGTGGTTATTTCACCCCTCCACTTT.

This clone was found a few times. V usage is TRBV4-3 and J usage is TRBJ2-6; 8 bases are a match to TRBD1. This CDR3 comprises 17 residues. Germline assignment: CDR1 LGHNA and CDR2 YSLEER. The V segment lost 0 bases and the J segment 0 bases; nucleotides outside the gene matches: 1. DNA of the CDR3: TGCGCCAGCAGCCAAGATACAGGGGGCTCTGGGGCCAACGTCCTGACTTTC. This codes for CASSQDTGGSGANVLTF.

The chain's CDR3 is CASSYEPGYGYTF. CDR3 bases: TGTGCCAGCAGTTACGAGCCAGGGTATGGCTACACCTTC. This chain joins TRBV6-6 and TRBJ1-2, with D possibly being TRBD1 (5 bases). The V gene's germline CDR1 is MNHNY and CDR2 SVGAGI (reference sequence). Trimming cost V 2 bases and J 5 bases, with 9 bases left between them. The CDR3 is made up of 13 amino acids.

The chain couples TRBV29-1 to TRBJ2-7; 8 bases map to TRBD2. Germline V gene data show CDR1 as SQVTM and CDR2 as ANQGSEA. V was clipped by 3 bases and J by 0 bases; unmatched bases: 7. The CDR3 is 15 amino acids. Here the CDR3 DNA reads TGCAGCGTTGAGAGGGTGACTAGCGCCTCCTACGAGCAGTACTTC. Translation gives CSVERVTSASYEQYF.

The chain is built from TRBV11-3 and TRBJ2-3; D unclear. CDR3 length: 12 amino acids. Trimming took off 4 bases at V and 4 bases at J, with 6 bases between the two ends. The germline V gene encodes CDR1 SGHNT and CDR2 YENEEA. Written as DNA, the CDR3 is TGTGCCAGCAGCTATTATGCAGATACGCAGTATTTT. The encoded protein is CASSYYADTQYF.

V is TRBV9 and J is TRBJ2-5; the match to TRBD2 covers 7 bases. Trimming at V came to 4 bases and at J to 2 bases, leaving 11 bases not matched to a gene. Germline V gives CDR1 SGDLS, CDR2 YYNGEE. The CDR3 length is 16 residues. Written as DNA, the CDR3 is TGTGCCAGCAGCTCTGGACTAGGGATGATGCAAGAGACCCAGTACTTC. This encodes CASSSGLGMMQETQYF.

The chain is built from TRBV11-1 and TRBJ1-1, with TRBD1 matching 9 bases. Germline V gene lookup returns CDR1 SGHAT and CDR2 FQDESV (reference sequence). J was trimmed by 6 bases and V by 0 bases; bases with no gene match: 11. CDR3 length: 17 amino acids. CDR3 sequence: CASSLAARDREFPEAFF. The CDR3 bases are TGTGCCAGCAGCTTAGCCGCCAGGGACAGGGAGTTCCCTGAAGCTTTCTTT.